The clone carrying this T cell receptor beta chain was observed a handful of times. Its target is unknown. This sample is drawn from a study of identical twins. TCRdb redid the calling of the 5' RACE reads with MiXCR, one entry per CDR3 protein. The profile covers about 520,000 distinct CDR3 sequences, with about 20% appearing a single time and about 0.91% taken by the ten largest. The CDR3 totals 15 residues. From germline, CDR1 is SGHTA and CDR2 FQGNSA. After removal of 1 base from V and 8 bases from J, the junction contained 5 bases not matched to a gene. Study conclusions and caveats: In cord blood, abundant beta clonotypes had fewer insertions; memory showed no trend.

These data also formed part of another study, on T cells expressing NK-cell markers.

The sequencing sample was made of CD4+ T cells sorted from blood. The TCR was taken from a woman aged 18 to 35 in good health. V and J are TRBV7-2 and TRBJ2-1, with TRBD2 identical over 10 bases. CDR3 residues: CASSLGSSGSYEQFF. The CDR3 nucleotides are TGTGCCAGCAGCTTAGGGTCTAGCGGGAGCTATGAGCAGTTCTTC.